This TCR beta chain was obtained from a study of beta chain features in type 1 diabetes. All of the isolated RNA was reverse transcribed, so expressed TCRB transcripts were sequenced. Assay used: immunoSEQ multiplex PCR; TCRdb lists only in-frame clones, some missing. The sample lists hundreds of thousands of clones; less than 15% were seen once. This clone occurred a few times. The antigen remains undetermined. There are 15 residues in the CDR3. Germline V gives CDR1 SNHLY, CDR2 FYNNEI. With 0 bases removed from V and 6 bases from J, the gap between germline ends came to 12 bases. The study, taken as a whole, reports: A potential PCR bias toward shorter templates would be equal in patient and control samples.

This sequence joins TRBV2 and TRBJ1-5; no firm D call. Sequenced: central memory CD4+ T cells from blood. The clonotype was recovered from a man aged 30-40 years in good health. CDR3 residues: CASSEAWQRTQPQHF. As DNA, the CDR3 is TGTGCCAGCAGTGAAGCTTGGCAGCGGACTCAGCCCCAGCATTTT. Full variable domain (remainder filled in from reference TRBV2 and TRBJ1-5): EPEVTQTPSHQVTQMGQEVILRCVPISNHLYFYWYRQILGQKVEFLVSFYNNEISEKSEIFDDQFSVERPDGSNFTLKIRSTKLEDSAMYFCASSEAWQRTQPQHFGDGTRLSIL.